Presented here are 8 T cell receptor beta chains from one specimen sequenced in a study of blood T cell repertoires in COVID-19. Here immunoSEQ multiplex PCR was the method, and the copy in TCRdb shows in-frame clones only, minus some. The sample carries approximately 240,000 clones, roughly 82% recorded once. Input material: peripheral blood. The receptors stem from a woman aged 80 or over with active or convalescent COVID-19.

This chain uses TRBV6-5 with TRBJ1-6; no clear D gene. CDR1 is MNHEY, CDR2 SVGAGI, per germline. The ends were cut back, 6 bases at V and 10 bases at J, with 16 bases in the middle. The CDR3 sequence is 14 residues long. In DNA, the CDR3 is TGTGCCAGCAGGGCGGGAGAGGGTCCATCACCCCTCCACTTT. Translating it yields CASRAGEGPSPLHF.

The chain has TRBV25-1 and TRBJ1-1; D gene ambiguous. Trimming took 5 bases from V and 1 from J, leaving 11 bases between them. Germline V CDR1 and CDR2: MGHDK, SYGVNS. The CDR3 is 14 amino acids. The CDR3 loop is CASSWAYSNTEAFF. CDR3 coding DNA: TGTGCCAGCAGTTGGGCATATTCGAACACTGAAGCTTTCTTT.

The chain couples TRBV5-1 to TRBJ1-2, with D unclear. CDR3 length equals 11 residues. The germline V gene encodes CDR1 SGHRS and CDR2 YFSETQ. V lost 3 bases and J lost 7, with 7 bases in between. In DNA form, the CDR3 reads TGCGCCAGCAGCTCTCTCAGTGGCTACACCTTC. Translation: CASSSLSGYTF.

This clone has only one observation. The chain is built from TRBV29-1 and TRBJ2-7, with D maybe TRBD1 (7 bases). The V gene lost 6 bases and the J gene lost 2 bases, with 14 bases spanning the gap. This CDR3 region has 13 residues. Germline V gives CDR1 SQVTM, CDR2 ANQGSEA. This CDR3 reads CSVARDSTYEQYF. The CDR3 DNA reads as TGCAGCGTCGCGCGGGACAGTACCTACGAGCAGTACTTC.

This clone has only a few counts. The gene calls are TRBV5-6 and TRBJ1-1; D remains unclear. In germline, CDR1 is SGHDT, CDR2 YYEEEE. The V end lost 0 bases, the J end lost 3 bases, and 12 bases lay between the germline ends. The CDR3 sequence is 15 residues long. CDR3 in DNA: TGTGCCAGCAGCTTGGTTGGAGGGCTGGACACTGAAGCTTTCTTT. Encoded protein: CASSLVGGLDTEAFF.

The chain uses TRBV28 and TRBJ1-2; possibly TRBD1 for D (5 bases). With 3 bases removed from V and 8 bases from J, the gap between germline ends came to 7 bases. This CDR3 is built from 11 residues. CDR1 and CDR2 (germline): MDHEN, SYDVKM. The CDR3 reads CASSFGGGYTF. The CDR3 DNA reads TGTGCCAGCAGTTTTGGGGGGGGCTACACCTTC.

This chain links TRBV6-5 with TRBJ1-2, with D possibly matching TRBD1 (5 bases). Per germline, CDR1 MNHEY and CDR2 SVGAGI. V was cut by 2 bases and J by 3 bases, with 10 bases left in between. There are 14 residues in the CDR3. CDR3 sequence (DNA): TGTGCCAGCAGTTACGAAAGGGGATACTATGGCTACACCTTC. This encodes CASSYERGYYGYTF.

This clone was seen just once. This chain joins TRBV6-2 or TRBV6-3 and TRBJ1-5; D not certain. The CDR3 totals 12 residues. Trimming took off 5 bases at V and 11 bases at J, with 13 bases between the two ends. Germline assignment: CDR1 MNHEY and CDR2 SVGEGT. CDR3 region: CASSRTRGTQHF. As DNA, the CDR3 is TGTGCCAGCAGTCGCACTCGAGGGACCCAGCATTTT.